The rows below give T cell receptor beta chains drawn from one sample of a study of T cell responses to AZD1222 COVID-19 vaccine. Some clones are missing from TCRdb's copy, which holds only in-frame ones; the method was immunoSEQ multiplex PCR. The sample holds about 150,000 clones, roughly 90% seen once. The specimen was peripheral blood, collected 28 days after the second AZD1222 dose. The receptors shown here come from an adult who received the AZD1222 COVID-19 vaccine. The CDR3 runs from the conserved cysteine through the conserved F or W. The order of the fields is V gene, D gene, J gene, clone size, CDR3 DNA, CDR3 protein. D genes are given only for firm matches. The listing skips clone size in some rows; elsewhere it reads once, few, many or a size class.

V gene: TRBV6-1; D gene: TRBD1; J gene: TRBJ1-2; clone size: .; CDR3 DNA: TGTGCCAGCAGTGATGGGGGACAGGGTTTTAGTGGGGATGGCTACACCTTC; CDR3 protein: CASSDGGQGFSGDGYTF
V gene: TRBV3-1/TRBV3-2; D gene: .; J gene: TRBJ1-1; clone size: .; CDR3 DNA: TGTGCCAGCAGCCAAGGAAAAATGAACACTGAAGCTTTCTTT; CDR3 protein: CASSQGKMNTEAFF
V gene: TRBV5-1; D gene: TRBD1; J gene: TRBJ1-5; clone size: .; CDR3 DNA: TGCGCCAGCAGCTGGACAGGGGGGAATCAGCCCCAGCATTTT; CDR3 protein: CASSWTGGNQPQHF
V gene: TRBV7-8; D gene: .; J gene: TRBJ1-4; clone size: .; CDR3 DNA: TGTGCCAGCAGCTTATCCAGGGGAGGCGAAAAACTGTTTTTT; CDR3 protein: CASSLSRGGEKLFF
V gene: TRBV4-2; D gene: TRBD1; J gene: TRBJ1-6; clone size: few; CDR3 DNA: TGTGCCAGCAGCCCGCCAGGGGGCGCGGGTAATTCACCCCTCCACTTT; CDR3 protein: CASSPPGGAGNSPLHF
V gene: TRBV2; D gene: .; J gene: TRBJ1-3; clone size: .; CDR3 DNA: TGTGCCAGCAGTCGGGCCCTCTCTGGAAACACCATATATTTT; CDR3 protein: CASSRALSGNTIYF
V gene: TRBV7-9; D gene: .; J gene: TRBJ1-1; clone size: .; CDR3 DNA: TGTGCCAGCGGAGATAATATTTTCATAAGGAGGAACACTGAAGCTTTCTTT; CDR3 protein: CASGDNIFIRRNTEAFF
V gene: TRBV4-2; D gene: .; J gene: TRBJ1-1; clone size: .; CDR3 DNA: TGTGCCAGCAGTATTTTAGGGTTTCGAAAGAACACTGAAGCTTTCTTT; CDR3 protein: CASSILGFRKNTEAFF
V gene: TRBV12-3/TRBV12-4; D gene: .; J gene: TRBJ1-3; clone size: .; CDR3 DNA: TGTGCCAGCATGGTTGGTGGAAACACCATATATTTT; CDR3 protein: CASMVGGNTIYF
V gene: TRBV7-8; D gene: TRBD1; J gene: TRBJ1-4; clone size: few; CDR3 DNA: TGTGCCAGCAGCCACGGGACAGCTAATGAAAAACTGTTTTTT; CDR3 protein: CASSHGTANEKLFF
V gene: TRBV28; D gene: TRBD1; J gene: TRBJ1-1; clone size: .; CDR3 DNA: TGTGCCAGCAGTTCCGGGGGGACAGGGGGGCGGAACACTGAAGCTTTCTTT; CDR3 protein: CASSSGGTGGRNTEAFF
V gene: TRBV3-1/TRBV3-2; D gene: .; J gene: TRBJ1-1; clone size: few; CDR3 DNA: TGTGCCAGCAGCCAAGGGGGTAACACTGAAGCTTTCTTT; CDR3 protein: CASSQGGNTEAFF
V gene: TRBV28; D gene: .; J gene: TRBJ1-2; clone size: .; CDR3 DNA: TGTGCCAGCAGCTCTTGGGGGGAAAACTATGGCTACACCTTC; CDR3 protein: CASSSWGENYGYTF
V gene: TRBV6-5; D gene: .; J gene: TRBJ1-5; clone size: .; CDR3 DNA: TGTGCCAGCAACCCAAGGCAATCAGCCAATCAGCCCCAGCATTTT; CDR3 protein: CASNPRQSANQPQHF
V gene: TRBV7-9; D gene: TRBD1; J gene: TRBJ1-2; clone size: .; CDR3 DNA: TGTGCCAGCAGCTTGGGGACAGGGCCTCATGGCTACACCTTC; CDR3 protein: CASSLGTGPHGYTF